This entry concerns a single T cell receptor (beta chain). The entry originates in a study of beta chain features in type 1 diabetes. Since all of the isolated RNA was reverse transcribed, expressed TCRB transcripts were what got sequenced. The table came from immunoSEQ multiplex PCR; TCRdb's copy has only in-frame clones and leaves some out. The sample includes about 360,000 clones, roughly 13% of them seen just once. CDR1 is SQVTM and CDR2 is ANQGSEA in the germline V gene. The CDR3 loop spans 13 amino acids. V was pared by 3 bases and J by 5 bases, with 6 bases of the junction left unmatched. This receptor was identified in a man between 18 and 29 years old in good health. The sequencing input was naive CD4+ T cells from blood. The chain has TRBV29-1 and TRBJ2-7, with 8 positions matching TRBD2. The CDR3 loop is CSVDPSGSDEQYF. In DNA form, the CDR3 reads TGCAGCGTTGACCCTAGCGGGTCCGACGAGCAGTACTTC.